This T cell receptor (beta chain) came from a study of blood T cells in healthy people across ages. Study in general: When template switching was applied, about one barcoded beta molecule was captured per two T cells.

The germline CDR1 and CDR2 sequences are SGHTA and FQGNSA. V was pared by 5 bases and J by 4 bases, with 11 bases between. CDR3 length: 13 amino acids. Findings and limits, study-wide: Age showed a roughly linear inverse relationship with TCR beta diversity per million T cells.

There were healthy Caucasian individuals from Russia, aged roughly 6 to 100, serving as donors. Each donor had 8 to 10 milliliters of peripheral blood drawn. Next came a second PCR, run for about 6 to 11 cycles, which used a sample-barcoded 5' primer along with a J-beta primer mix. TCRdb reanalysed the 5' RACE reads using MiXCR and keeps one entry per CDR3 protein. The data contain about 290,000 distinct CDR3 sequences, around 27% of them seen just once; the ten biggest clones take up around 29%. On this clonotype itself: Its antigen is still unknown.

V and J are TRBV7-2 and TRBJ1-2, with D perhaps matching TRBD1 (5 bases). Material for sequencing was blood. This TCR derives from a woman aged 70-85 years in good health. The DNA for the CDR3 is TGTGCCAGCAGCCGCGGGGCCGCCTATGGCTACACCTTC. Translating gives CASSRGAAYGYTF.